This TCR beta chain was recovered during a study of T cell responses to AZD1222 COVID-19 vaccine. The method was immunoSEQ multiplex PCR; TCRdb's version includes in-frame clones alone and lacks a portion of them. This sample has 89,000 or so clones, with approximately 86% found just once. The CDR3 is 18 residues long. With 0 bases clipped from V and 6 bases from J, the junction kept 10 bases outside the gene matches. Germline V gene sequence: CDR1 LGHNA, CDR2 YNFKEQ. With regard to this clone: The antigen remains unidentified.

Study-wide results and limits: The span of vaccine-associated CD4 TCRs extended across spike, with dominance at 160-218 and 743-854. Just a handful of people given AZD1222 tested seropositive at baseline. Clonal diversity may have been underestimated, and the donors were mostly white British, with more females than males. Spike-specific TCR repertoires showed rising breadth and depth after two AZD1222 doses.

The chain couples TRBV4-2 to TRBJ2-2; 10 nucleotides align to TRBD1. Here the sequenced sample was peripheral blood, taken on day 0 of AZD1222 vaccination. This clonotype was sampled from an adult in good health. CDR3 sequence: CASSQDIVGTGVPGELFF. Here the CDR3 DNA reads TGTGCCAGCAGCCAAGATATTGTCGGGACAGGGGTTCCCGGGGAGCTGTTTTTT.